The 27 T cell receptor beta chains below all came from one sample that was sequenced in a study of brain metastases from non-small cell lung cancer. The table came from immunoSEQ multiplex PCR; TCRdb's copy has only in-frame clones and leaves some out. The sample consists of about 4,200 clones, just over 85% of them appearing once. The specimen was primary lung tumor tissue. These receptors were obtained from a donor older than 35 with non-small cell lung cancer.

As DNA, the CDR3 is TGTGCCAGCAGCTTAATGGACAGGGGTGGCTACACCTTC. Translated, it gives CASSLMDRGGYTF. J is TRBJ1-2 and V is TRBV7-8; the match to TRBD1 covers 9 bases. Germline V gives CDR1 SGHVS, CDR2 FQNEAQ. After removal of 2 bases from V and 7 bases from J, the junction contained 2 bases not matched to a gene. This CDR3 is built from 13 residues.

This clone was counted a single time. The genes are TRBV7-2 and TRBJ2-1, with no clear D. The germline V and J ends were trimmed by 0 bases and 8 bases, with 14 bases remaining between them. The CDR3 contains 15 residues. Germline-derived CDR1 and CDR2 are SGHTA and FQGNSA. The CDR3 DNA reads as TGTGCCAGCAGCTTAGCCCACACGAACGGGTATGAGCAGTTCTTC. This encodes CASSLAHTNGYEQFF.

Remarks on this clone: A read error may account for a junction end that differs from germline. This specimen includes other DNA sequences encoding the same CDR3. Here the CDR3 DNA reads TGTGCCAGCAGCCAAGACTTTAGGAGCTCTGGGGCCAATGTCCTGACTTTC. Translating it yields CASSQDFRSSGANVLTF. The chain combines TRBV14 with TRBJ2-6; D is perhaps TRBD1 (5 bases). The CDR3 totals 17 residues. Looked up from germline, CDR1 is SGHDN and CDR2 is FVKESK. The whole variable domain, remainder taken from reference TRBV14 and TRBJ2-6, is EAGVTQFPSHSVIEKGQTVTLRCDPISGHDNLYWYRRVMGKEIKFLLHFVKESKQDESGMPNNRFLAERTGGTYSTLKVQPAELEDSGVYFCASSQDFRSSGANVLTFGAGSRLTVL.

This clone occurred once. V is TRBV6-5 and J is TRBJ1-5; D may be TRBD1 (6 bases). CDR3 length: 12 amino acids. The ends were cut back, 8 bases at V and 4 bases at J, with 9 bases in the middle. Per the germline V gene, CDR1 is MNHEY and CDR2 is SVGAGI. CDR3 bases: TGTGCCAGCGGGAGGGGGAATCAGCCCCAGCATTTT. Translating gives CASGRGNQPQHF.

V is TRBV9 and J is TRBJ1-4; D gene unclear. V lost 0 bases to trimming and J lost 4 bases, with 7 bases between them. The CDR3 totals 14 residues. Germline V CDR1 and CDR2: SGDLS, YYNGEE. The CDR3 loop is CASSVAPVNEKLFF. DNA for the CDR3: TGTGCCAGCAGCGTAGCGCCAGTTAATGAAAAACTGTTTTTT.

In its sample, this clone was seen once. The V call is TRBV19, the J call TRBJ2-1, with D tentatively TRBD2 (5 bases). Looked up from germline, CDR1 is LNHDA and CDR2 is SQIVND (reference sequence). V lost 2 bases, J lost 6 bases, and 8 bases lay in between. The length of the CDR3 is 13 residues. The CDR3 DNA sequence: TGTGCCAGTAGTATATACCGGGGCAATGAGCAGTTCTTC. This gives the protein CASSIYRGNEQFF.

The chain is built from TRBV20-1 and TRBJ2-1; TRBD2 matches at 7 bases. J gave up 7 bases and V 7 bases, and 4 bases lay outside the gene matches. There are 11 residues in the CDR3. The V gene's germline CDR1 is DFQATT and CDR2 SNEGSKA (reference sequence). The chain's CDR3 is CSGSGINEQFF. The CDR3 nucleotides read TGCAGTGGGAGCGGGATTAATGAGCAGTTCTTC.

This chain links TRBV29-1 with TRBJ1-1; D perhaps matches TRBD1 (5 bases). V lost 8 bases and J lost 5, with 18 bases in between. Per germline, CDR1 SQVTM and CDR2 ANQGSEA. The CDR3 runs 13 residues. CDR3 amino acids: CSSSSGSRTEAFF. The CDR3 DNA reads as TGCAGCTCCTCGTCAGGGTCGAGGACTGAAGCTTTCTTT.

V and J are TRBV6-5 and TRBJ2-7; the match to TRBD1 covers 8 bases. Germline-derived CDR1 and CDR2 are MNHEY and SVGAGI. J gave up 5 bases and V 7 bases, and 10 bases lay outside the gene matches. CDR3 length: 14 amino acids. The CDR3, as DNA: TGTGCCAGCACCAGTTACGCAGGGGGCAACGAGCAGTACTTC. Its translation: CASTSYAGGNEQYF.

This chain connects TRBV28 to TRBJ1-5, with TRBD1 matching over 8 bases. The germline gives CDR1 MDHEN, CDR2 SYDVKM. The ends lost 5 bases at V and 11 bases at J; junction bases unmatched: 11. CDR3 size: 14 residues. Written as DNA, the CDR3 is TGTGCCAGCAGTGCTCAGGACAGGGCAAAAACCCAGCATTTT. It yields the protein CASSAQDRAKTQHF. The full variable domain, in which reference TRBV28 and TRBJ1-5 provide the parts outside the CDR3, is DVKVTQSSRYLVKRTGEKVFLECVQDMDHENMFWYRQDPGLGLRLIYFSYDVKMKEKGDIPEGYSVSREKKERFSLILESASTNQTSMYLCASSAQDRAKTQHFGDGTRLSIL.

This sequence joins TRBV28 and TRBJ1-5, with 9 bases that match TRBD1. V gave up 7 bases and J gave up 1 base; unmatched junction bases: 8. This CDR3 spans 16 amino acids. Germline V gene sequence: CDR1 MDHEN, CDR2 SYDVKM. As DNA, the CDR3 is TGTGCCAGCATTACAGGGGGCGGGATGAGCAATCAGCCCCAGCATTTT. Translating gives CASITGGGMSNQPQHF.

This clone came up once. One end of the junction does not line up with germline, which may come from a read error. The genes are TRBV27 and TRBJ2-1; 8 bases map to TRBD2. The CDR3 consists of 14 residues. Per the germline V gene, CDR1 is MNHEY and CDR2 is SMNVEV (reference sequence). The CDR3 region is CASSLGLAYNEQFF. For the CDR3, the DNA is TGTGCCAGCAGTCTCGGACTAGCCTACAATGAACAGTTCTTC.

This chain joins TRBV11-3 and TRBJ1-6; D not resolved. CDR1 and CDR2 (germline): SGHNT, YENEEA. Trimming left V 6 bases short and J 9 bases short, with 12 bases between. CDR3 size: 13 residues. DNA of the CDR3: TGTGCCAGCAGTTCAAACCCAGGTTCACCCCTCCACTTT. As protein: CASSSNPGSPLHF.

V usage is TRBV18 and J usage is TRBJ2-1; D may be TRBD1 or TRBD2 (6 bases each). The V gene lost 1 base and the J gene lost 6 bases, with 16 bases spanning the gap. CDR1 and CDR2 from the germline V gene are KGHSH and LQKENI. This CDR3 is built from 16 residues. In nucleotides, the CDR3 is TGTGCCAGCTCACCACGCGGGACACGGTTCCGCAATGAGCAGTTCTTC. Protein product: CASSPRGTRFRNEQFF.

The CDR3 DNA is TGTGCCAGCAGCTTATTGCGAGGCACCAATCAGCCCCAGCATTTT. Amino acid sequence: CASSLLRGTNQPQHF. The genes are TRBV7-8 and TRBJ1-5; D is undetermined. CDR3 size: 15 residues. Trimming took 2 bases from V and 3 from J, leaving 11 bases between them. CDR1 is SGHVS and CDR2 is FQNEAQ in the germline V gene.

The J gene is TRBJ1-2, the V gene TRBV20-1, with D possibly being TRBD1 (5 bases). V dropped 4 bases and J dropped 8 bases, with 11 bases sitting between them. CDR3 length: 11 residues. Germline assignment: CDR1 DFQATT and CDR2 SNEGSKA (reference sequence). The CDR3 spells CSAIGTGGYTF. CDR3 nucleotide sequence: TGCAGTGCTATAGGGACTGGAGGCTACACCTTC.

This chain joins TRBV9 and TRBJ2-1; TRBD2 matches at 9 bases. Trimming cost V 4 bases and J 0 bases; bases outside gene matches: 2. Germline loops: CDR1 SGDLS, CDR2 YYNGEE. This CDR3 contains 15 residues. This chain's CDR3 is CASSLSGSSYNEQFF. CDR3 bases: TGTGCCAGCAGCCTTAGCGGGAGCTCCTACAATGAGCAGTTCTTC.

The chain has TRBV25-1 and TRBJ2-3; D gene ambiguous. With 7 bases removed from V and 3 bases from J, the gap between germline ends came to 11 bases. Per germline, CDR1 MGHDK and CDR2 SYGVNS. CDR3 size: 13 residues. CDR3: CASTGWGTDTQYF. CDR3 coding DNA: TGTGCCAGCACTGGCTGGGGTACAGATACGCAGTATTTT.

This clone showed up just a few times. The chain couples TRBV15 to TRBJ1-5; D perhaps matches TRBD1 (5 bases). The CDR3 covers 15 residues. Per germline, CDR1 LNHNV and CDR2 YYDKDF (reference sequence). Trimming removed 3 bases from V and 2 bases from J, with 11 bases in between. The CDR3 loop reads CATSSLLGGNQPQHF. The CDR3 DNA is TGTGCCACCAGCAGCCTGCTAGGGGGCAATCAGCCCCAGCATTTT.

The chain uses TRBV14 and TRBJ1-2, with a tentative D call TRBD1 (6 bases). CDR3 length: 12 residues. Germline V gene lookup returns CDR1 SGHDN and CDR2 FVKESK. Between the trimmed V and J ends, which lost 2 bases and 6 bases, there was a span of 7 bases. The CDR3 sequence is CASSQNRDGYTF. For the CDR3, the DNA is TGTGCCAGCAGCCAAAACAGGGATGGCTACACCTTC.

V and J are TRBV20-1 and TRBJ2-1; D perhaps matches TRBD2 (6 bases). The germline V and J ends were trimmed by 3 bases and 9 bases, with 12 bases remaining between them. The CDR3 length is 12 residues. Germline V CDR1 and CDR2: DFQATT, SNEGSKA (reference sequence). The CDR3, as DNA: TGCAGTGCTAGTCTGGGGGGAGCTGAGCAGTTCTTC. Encoded protein: CSASLGGAEQFF.

The chain employs TRBV19 and TRBJ2-7, with a possible D match to TRBD1 (6 bases). The CDR3 consists of 16 residues. CDR1 and CDR2 from the germline V gene are LNHDA and SQIVND (reference sequence). Trimming pared 10 bases from V and 0 bases from J, leaving 22 bases between. The CDR3 protein is CATQRSGGSRSYEQYF. The CDR3 region has the DNA TGTGCCACCCAAAGAAGTGGGGGCTCCCGCTCCTACGAGCAGTACTTC.

For the CDR3, the DNA is TGTGCCAGCAGCCTGACAGGGGGCAATCAGCCCCAGCATTTT. Its translation is CASSLTGGNQPQHF. The chain joins TRBV27 to TRBJ1-5; 8 bases are a match to TRBD1. V was clipped by 6 bases and J by 2 bases; unmatched bases: 3. Germline lookup yields CDR1 MNHEY and CDR2 SMNVEV (reference sequence). The CDR3 spans 14 residues.

The chain links TRBV4-3 to TRBJ1-6; no firm D call. Germline V gene data show CDR1 as LGHNA and CDR2 as YSLEER. The CDR3 covers 17 residues. The V and J ends lost 2 bases and 6 bases respectively, with 17 bases between them. CDR3 protein: CASSQTLRATGNSPLHF. The DNA for the CDR3 is TGCGCCAGCAGCCAAACCTTGAGGGCGACGGGTAATTCACCCCTCCACTTT.

The table lists this clone with a count of one. The rearrangement uses TRBV27 and TRBJ2-7, with 8 positions matching TRBD2. Germline loops: CDR1 MNHEY, CDR2 SMNVEV (reference sequence). The length of the CDR3 is 15 residues. After removal of 5 bases from V and 6 bases from J, the junction contained 12 bases not matched to a gene. This CDR3 is CASSNWGGLAAEQYF. The CDR3 DNA reads as TGTGCCAGCAGTAACTGGGGTGGACTAGCAGCCGAGCAGTACTTC.

The rearrangement joins TRBV19 to TRBJ2-7; D remains ambiguous. The V end lost 6 bases, the J end lost 4 bases, and 13 bases lay between the germline ends. This CDR3 region has 13 residues. Germline V gene lookup returns CDR1 LNHDA and CDR2 SQIVND (reference sequence). The CDR3: CASSLVARYEQYF. The CDR3 nucleotides read TGTGCCAGTAGCCTAGTAGCAAGGTACGAGCAGTACTTC.

V is TRBV19 and J is TRBJ2-7, with D possibly matching TRBD2 (5 bases). Germline CDR1 LNHDA, CDR2 SQIVND (reference sequence). CDR3 length: 13 amino acids. Between the trimmed V and J ends, which lost 5 bases and 1 base, there was a span of 9 bases. The CDR3 loop is CASSVGLSYEQYF. The DNA for the CDR3 is TGTGCCAGTAGTGTAGGACTTTCCTACGAGCAGTACTTC.